This is a list of T cell receptor beta chains from one sample in a study of blood T cell repertoires in COVID-19. Sequencing was performed with immunoSEQ multiplex PCR; in TCRdb, only in-frame clones are kept and a portion is missing. The table includes tens of thousands of clones, roughly 80% detected once. Sequenced: peripheral blood. The receptors stem from a man aged 50-59 years with active or convalescent COVID-19. Each CDR3 is given with its conserved first and last residue. A D gene is named only where the DNA matches it firmly. Some rows mark clone size as missing; the rest say once, few, many or name a class of expanded clone.

V gene	clone size	D gene	J gene	CDR3 DNA	CDR3 protein
TRBV4-1	once	NA	TRBJ2-7	TGCGCCAGCAGCCAAGCCTCTCCTAGCGTTGGCTCCTACGAGCAGTACTTC	CASSQASPSVGSYEQYF
TRBV19	once	NA	TRBJ1-6	TGTGCCAGTACCTCGTCCCCCACAGGGCGTAATTCACCCCTCCACTTT	CASTSSPTGRNSPLHF
TRBV15	few	NA	TRBJ1-5	TGTGCCACCAGCGGCCACAGGGCCCCCAATCAGCCCCAGCATTTT	CATSGHRAPNQPQHF
TRBV5-5	NA	TRBD1	TRBJ2-3	TGTGCCAGCAACAACGACAGGGGGCTCACAGATACGCAGTATTTT	CASNNDRGLTDTQYF
TRBV7-3	NA	NA	TRBJ2-1	TGTGCCAGCAGCAAGGACAAAGGCTCATCCTACAATGAGCAGTTCTTC	CASSKDKGSSYNEQFF
TRBV19	NA	NA	TRBJ2-7	TGTGCCAGTAGTATCCGAGGTGCAGGGAGGCACTACGAGCAGTACTTC	CASSIRGAGRHYEQYF
TRBV5-7	NA	TRBD1	TRBJ1-4	TGTGCCAGCAGTTCAACAGGGGTTGGTGAAAAACTGTTTTTT	CASSSTGVGEKLFF
TRBV28	NA	NA	TRBJ2-7	TGTGCCAGCAGTCTATCTAGGGGTGAGCAGTACTTC	CASSLSRGEQYF
TRBV5-6	NA	NA	TRBJ1-1	TGTGCCAGCAGCCCTCGAGGAGGGGCAGACACTGAAGCTTTCTTT	CASSPRGGADTEAFF
TRBV7-6	NA	NA	TRBJ2-5	TGTGCCAGCAGCTCCTCTCTCTTGTTAGAGACCCAGTACTTC	CASSSSLLLETQYF
TRBV7-2	NA	TRBD2	TRBJ2-3	TGTGCCAGCAGCAGCCAACTAGCGGGAGGCTCAGATACGCAGTATTTT	CASSSQLAGGSDTQYF
TRBV10-1	NA	NA	TRBJ2-2	TGCGCCAGCAGTGATGAGACATTGTCCGGGGAGCTGTTTTTT	CASSDETLSGELFF
TRBV18	NA	TRBD1	TRBJ1-5	TGTGCCAGCTCACCCCGACAGGGGGCCGCTCAGCCCCAGCATTTT	CASSPRQGAAQPQHF